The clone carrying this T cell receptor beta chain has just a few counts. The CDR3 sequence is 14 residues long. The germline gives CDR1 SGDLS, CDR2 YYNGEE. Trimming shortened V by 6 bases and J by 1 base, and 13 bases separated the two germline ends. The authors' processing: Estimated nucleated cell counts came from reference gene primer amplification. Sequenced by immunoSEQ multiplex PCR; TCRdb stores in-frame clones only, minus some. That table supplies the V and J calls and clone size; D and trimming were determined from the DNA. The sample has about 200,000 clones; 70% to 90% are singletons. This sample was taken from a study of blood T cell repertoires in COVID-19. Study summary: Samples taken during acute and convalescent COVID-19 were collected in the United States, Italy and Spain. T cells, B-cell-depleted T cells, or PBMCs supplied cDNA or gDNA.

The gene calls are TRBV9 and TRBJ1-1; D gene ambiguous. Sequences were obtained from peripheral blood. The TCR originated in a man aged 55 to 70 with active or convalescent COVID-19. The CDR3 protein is CASTLGTANTEAFF. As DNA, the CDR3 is TGTGCCAGCACCTTGGGCACGGCGAACACTGAAGCTTTCTTT.